Shown below are 18 T cell receptor beta chains from a single sample sequenced in a study of CD8+CD57+ T cells in acquired aplastic anemia. It was patients with CD8+CD57+ cell expansion by flow cytometry who were chosen for sequencing. It was genomic DNA that served as the template for profiling TCR beta VDJ and CDR3. Each CDR3 protein gets one entry after TCRdb re-called the reads with MiXCR. The sample lists just over 450,000 distinct CDR3 sequences, around 30% seen once, with nearly 0.85% in the top ten. The material sequenced was sorted CD4+, CD8+, or CD8+CD57+ T cells (not recorded which) from PBMCs. These receptors all stem from a human donor with aplastic anemia.

Notes on this clonotype: This may be a read error, as it is one base from a much larger clone. The chain links TRBV5-6 to TRBJ1-1; 7 positions match TRBD1. The CDR3 is 13 amino acids. Germline assignment: CDR1 SGHDT and CDR2 YYEEEE. Trimming took 3 bases from V and 2 from J; bases not matched to a gene: 1. The CDR3 sequence is CASSWDSNTEAFF. The CDR3 nucleotides read TGTGCCAGCAGCTGGGACAGTAACACTGAAGCTTTCTTT.

In this sample, this clonotype turned up a few times. The CDR3 bases are TGTGCCAGCAGCCCGCCTAGCGGGACATACAATGAGCAGTTCTTC. This encodes CASSPPSGTYNEQFF. This chain uses TRBV11-2 with TRBJ2-1, with TRBD2 identical over 9 bases. The V segment lost 5 bases and the J segment 4 bases; nucleotides outside the gene matches: 6. CDR1 SGHAT and CDR2 FQNNGV come from the germline V gene. CDR3 size: 15 residues.

The chain carries TRBV18 and TRBJ2-1; 8 bases fit TRBD1. This CDR3 spans 14 amino acids. Trimming cost V 11 bases and J 6 bases; bases outside gene matches: 12. Looked up from germline, CDR1 is KGHSH and CDR2 is LQKENI. DNA of the CDR3: TGTGCCGGCGCAGCGGACAGGGTTGGCAATGAGCAGTTCTTC. It encodes CAGAADRVGNEQFF.

Note on this clonotype: Since a much larger clone is just one base distant, this may be a read error. The chain carries TRBV19 and TRBJ1-5; D not resolved. The germline V gene has CDR1 LNHDA and CDR2 SQIVND (reference sequence). The CDR3 has 16 residues. The V end lost 7 bases, the J end lost 0 bases, and 16 bases lay between the germline ends. CDR3 bases: TGTGCCAGTACTAGGTTCGCGGCAGATAGCAATCAGCCCCAGCATTTT. Translated: CASTRFAADSNQPQHF.

This clonotype occurred many times. The chain joins TRBV29-1 to TRBJ1-3; 7 bases align to TRBD1. This CDR3 contains 14 residues. J gave up 3 bases and V 4 bases, and 6 bases lay outside the gene matches. Germline V gene data show CDR1 as SQVTM and CDR2 as ANQGSEA. CDR3 sequence (DNA): TGCAGCGTTGCCGGGACAGCCTTTGGAAACACCATATATTTT. Its protein is CSVAGTAFGNTIYF.

Details on this clonotype: A read error may account for a junction end that differs from germline. The rearrangement joins TRBV2 to TRBJ1-4; TRBD1 agrees at 9 bases. The CDR3 extends over 15 amino acids. Germline CDR1 and CDR2: SNHLY and FYNNEI. For the CDR3, the DNA is TGTGCCTGCAGTGCGGGACAGGGAGGTAATGAAAAACTGTTTTTT. Translation gives CACSAGQGGNEKLFF. The full variable domain, completed using reference TRBV2 and TRBJ1-4, is EPEVTQTPSHQVTQMGQEVILRCVPISNHLYFYWYRQILGQKVEFLVSFYNNEISEKSEIFDDQFSVERPDGSNFTLKIRSTKLEDSAMYFCACSAGQGGNEKLFFGSGTQLSVL.

This clonotype was seen repeatedly, ten times or more. The J gene is TRBJ1-6, the V gene TRBV9; D ambiguous. Germline CDR1 and CDR2: SGDLS and YYNGEE. V gave up 0 bases and J gave up 8 bases, with 12 bases separating them. The CDR3 sequence is 15 residues long. CDR3 sequence (DNA): TGTGCCAGCAGCGTAGATGAGAGAACGTATTCACCCCTCCACTTT. Amino acid sequence: CASSVDERTYSPLHF.

The chain employs TRBV20-1 and TRBJ2-5; the match to TRBD2 covers 10 bases. The germline V gene has CDR1 DFQATT and CDR2 SNEGSKA (reference sequence). After removal of 3 bases from V and 4 bases from J, the junction contained 23 bases not matched to a gene. This CDR3 is 20 amino acids long. CDR3 protein: CSASHLKVASGGPPGETQYF. CDR3 in DNA: TGCAGTGCTAGCCATCTAAAGGTGGCTAGCGGGGGCCCACCGGGAGAGACCCAGTACTTC.

In this sample, this clonotype turned up many times. The V and J genes are TRBV7-3 and TRBJ2-1; TRBD2 aligns across 8 bases. CDR3 length equals 13 residues. Unmatched junction bases numbered 3, after V lost 5 bases and J lost 6 bases. Germline CDR1 and CDR2: SGHTA and FQGTGA. The chain's CDR3 is CASSGTSSNEQFF. The CDR3 DNA reads as TGTGCCAGCAGCGGGACTAGTTCCAATGAGCAGTTCTTC. The full variable domain, rest sourced from reference TRBV7-3 and TRBJ2-1, is GAGVSQTPSNKVTEKGKYVELRCDPISGHTALYWYRQSLGQGPEFLIYFQGTGAADDSGLPNDRFFAVRPEGSVSTLKIQRTERGDSAVYLCASSGTSSNEQFFGPGTRLTVL.

This clonotype was counted between two and nine times. The chain is built from TRBV4-2 and TRBJ1-6; tentative D call: TRBD1 (5 bases). This CDR3 comprises 12 residues. Germline assignment: CDR1 LGHNA and CDR2 YNFKEQ. Trimming took 4 bases from V and 18 from J, leaving 16 bases between them. CDR3 residues: CASSLGGGSPHF. The DNA of the CDR3 is TGTGCCAGCAGCCTCGGGGGAGGGTCCCCCCACTTT.

The rearrangement links TRBV7-2 to TRBJ1-2; perhaps TRBD1 as D (5 bases). This CDR3 is built from 13 residues. Per germline, CDR1 SGHTA and CDR2 FQGNSA. V lost 7 bases and J lost 3, with 12 bases in between. In DNA, the CDR3 is TGTGCCAGCACCATACAGGCCCACTATGGCTACACCTTC. Protein product: CASTIQAHYGYTF.

The gene calls are TRBV29-1 and TRBJ1-1; D remains ambiguous. The length of the CDR3 is 12 residues. V lost 3 bases to trimming and J lost 4 bases, with 9 bases between them. CDR1 is SQVTM, CDR2 ANQGSEA, per germline. CDR3: CSVDLAPTEAFF. The CDR3 DNA reads as TGCAGCGTTGACCTCGCCCCCACTGAAGCTTTCTTT.

With regard to this clonotype: It may be a read error: a sequence one base away is much more abundant. The chain is built from TRBV14 and TRBJ2-2; no reliable D call. Per the germline V gene, CDR1 is SGHDN and CDR2 is FVKESK. V lost 5 bases, J lost 8 bases, and 9 bases lay in between. This CDR3 spans 12 amino acids. The CDR3 region has the DNA TGTGCCAGCAGCAGAATGGCTGGGGAGCTGTTTTTT. It specifies CASSRMAGELFF.

This clonotype came up a few times. The rearrangement links TRBV20-1 to TRBJ2-1; 7 nucleotides match TRBD2. This CDR3 has 14 residues. J lost 3 bases, V lost 5 bases, and 7 bases had no gene match. The germline gives CDR1 DFQATT, CDR2 SNEGSKA (reference sequence). DNA for the CDR3: TGCAGTGCTGATCGGGAGGCCTTCTACAATGAGCAGTTCTTC. Translating it yields CSADREAFYNEQFF.

This clonotype has a handful of counts. An end of the junction differs from the germline gene, which may be a read error. The J gene is TRBJ1-1, the V gene TRBV10-3; tentative D call: TRBD1 (6 bases). Germline CDR1 and CDR2: ENHRY and SYGVKD. The CDR3 sequence is 15 residues long. CDR3 protein: CDISDLQGMNTEAFF. The DNA for the CDR3 is TGTGACATCAGTGACCTACAGGGAATGAACACTGAAGCTTTCTTT.

This clonotype was seen many times. The rearrangement links TRBV7-9 to TRBJ1-1, with 9 bases fitting TRBD1. The V gene's germline CDR1 is SEHNR and CDR2 FQNEAQ (reference sequence). V lost 3 bases and J lost 1; bases outside the gene matches: 3. The CDR3 sequence is 15 residues long. DNA of the CDR3: TGTGCCAGCAGCTTGGGGGACAGGGAGAACACTGAAGCTTTCTTT. It specifies CASSLGDRENTEAFF.

The CDR3 sequence: CASSLGGTLGGETQYF. The CDR3 nucleotides are TGTGCCAGCAGCTTAGGGGGAACTTTGGGAGGCGAGACCCAGTACTTC. The chain links TRBV11-2 to TRBJ2-5; TRBD2 is a possible D gene (6 bases). There are 16 residues in the CDR3. The germline V gene has CDR1 SGHAT and CDR2 FQNNGV. V was trimmed by 1 base and J by 5 bases, leaving 17 bases between them.

This clonotype has only a few counts. One end of the junction does not line up with germline, which may come from a read error. The J gene is TRBJ1-4, the V gene TRBV2, with D maybe TRBD1 (5 bases). The CDR3 extends over 14 amino acids. Germline assignment: CDR1 SNHLY and CDR2 FYNNEI. CDR3: CASIAGLTNGKLFF. CDR3 nucleotides: TGTGCCAGCATTGCAGGGTTGACTAATGGAAAACTGTTTTTT.